Sequencing of this T cell receptor beta chain was carried out in a study of breast tumors, draining lymph nodes, adjacent tissues. General observations from the study: Tumor repertoires ranked between lymph nodes and nontumor tissue in diversity, with V and J gene preferences. Data fit most tumor T cells coming from lymph node, expanding in tumor.

The CDR3 covers 19 residues. The trim removed 4 bases at V and 0 bases at J, leaving 10 bases unmatched. Germline assignment: CDR1 SEHNR and CDR2 FQNEAQ (reference sequence). MiXCR was run by TCRdb on the multiplex PCR reads, yielding one entry per CDR3 protein. Among tens of thousands of distinct CDR3 sequences, approximately 70% were seen once, and the ten largest hold more than 20%. To note about this clonotype: Its antigen is not identified.

This clonotype was obtained from a female donor with breast cancer. Some clones in this sample may be carry-over from other donors' samples. Sample: tumor-adjacent breast tissue. The chain joins TRBV7-9 to TRBJ2-1; 12 bases fit TRBD2. CDR3 sequence (DNA): TGTGCCAGCAGCTACCCCCTAGCGGGAGGGGTGGGCTCCTACAATGAGCAGTTCTTC. Protein product: CASSYPLAGGVGSYNEQFF.